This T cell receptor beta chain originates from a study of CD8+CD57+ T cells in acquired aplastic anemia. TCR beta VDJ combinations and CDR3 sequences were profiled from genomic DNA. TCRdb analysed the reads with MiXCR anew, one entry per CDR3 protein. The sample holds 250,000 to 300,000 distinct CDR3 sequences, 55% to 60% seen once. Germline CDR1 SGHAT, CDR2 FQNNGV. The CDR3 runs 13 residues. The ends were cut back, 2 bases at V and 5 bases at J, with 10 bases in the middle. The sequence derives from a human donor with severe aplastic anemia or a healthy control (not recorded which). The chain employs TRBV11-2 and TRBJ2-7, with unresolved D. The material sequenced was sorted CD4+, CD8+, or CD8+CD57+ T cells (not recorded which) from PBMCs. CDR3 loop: CASSLYSPDEQYF. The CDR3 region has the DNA TGTGCCAGCAGCTTATATTCCCCGGACGAGCAGTACTTC.